This passage covers 22 T cell receptor beta chains from one sample sequenced in a study of graft-versus-host responses after intestinal transplantation. These receptors have no known antigen. Generated by immunoSEQ multiplex PCR, the TCRdb table keeps only in-frame clones and is missing some. The table records about 92,000 clones, around nine tenths of them present only once. Sequenced material: unstimulated CD8+ T cells sorted from spleen or lymph node cells, taken before intestinal transplant. The receptors derive from a human donor who received an intestinal transplant.

In its sample, this clone was seen once. CDR3 loop: CASQESFSRQEVEQYF. DNA for the CDR3: TGTGCCAGCCAGGAGTCCTTTAGTAGACAGGAGGTAGAGCAGTACTTC. The chain links TRBV2 to TRBJ2-7; D might be TRBD1 (6 bases). V was clipped by 8 bases and J by 7 bases, with 27 bases between them. CDR1 and CDR2 (germline): SNHLY, FYNNEI. This CDR3 contains 16 residues.

The rearrangement uses TRBV9 and TRBJ2-1; D is possibly TRBD2 (6 bases). Trimming took off 0 bases at V and 0 bases at J, with 16 bases between the two ends. The CDR3 extends over 18 amino acids. The germline V gene encodes CDR1 SGDLS and CDR2 YYNGEE. The CDR3 DNA reads as TGTGCCAGCAGCGTAGATTCTTCCGGGAGAGCCTCCTACAATGAGCAGTTCTTC. Its translation is CASSVDSSGRASYNEQFF.

The rearrangement uses TRBV10-2 and TRBJ2-1, with 11 nucleotides matching TRBD2. This CDR3 comprises 16 residues. The germline V gene encodes CDR1 WSHSY and CDR2 SAAADI. J lost 4 bases, V lost 6 bases, and 8 bases had no gene match. The CDR3 bases are TGCGCCAGCAGCGTCCTTCTAGCGGGAGGTTACAATGAGCAGTTCTTC. It encodes CASSVLLAGGYNEQFF.

V and J are TRBV4-2 and TRBJ2-3, with a tentative D call TRBD2 (5 bases). V was shortened by 0 bases and J by 2 bases, with 12 bases between the two germline ends. Looked up from germline, CDR1 is LGHNA and CDR2 is YNFKEQ. The CDR3 has 16 amino acids. The CDR3 DNA sequence: TGTGCCAGCAGCCAAGATTTTTGGCTAGCCACAGATACGCAGTATTTT. This encodes CASSQDFWLATDTQYF.

The chain links TRBV6-5 to TRBJ1-1; a possible D gene is TRBD1 (6 bases). This CDR3 is built from 15 residues. Germline V gene lookup returns CDR1 MNHEY and CDR2 SVGAGI. V shed 2 bases and J shed 6 bases, with 16 bases lying between them. The CDR3 nucleotides are TGTGCCAGCAGTTACGGGAGCGGGGGGGGCGCTGAAGCTTTCTTT. It encodes CASSYGSGGGAEAFF.

This chain connects TRBV27 to TRBJ2-1, with D perhaps matching TRBD2 (6 bases). V lost 4 bases and J lost 5, with 9 bases in between. This CDR3 spans 13 amino acids. CDR1 and CDR2 from the germline V gene are MNHEY and SMNVEV (reference sequence). The CDR3 protein is CASSWEADNEQFF. The CDR3 region has the DNA TGTGCCAGCAGTTGGGAGGCCGACAATGAGCAGTTCTTC.

The chain carries TRBV11-2 and TRBJ1-2, with a weak D call TRBD1 (5 bases). This CDR3 contains 16 residues. The germline gives CDR1 SGHAT, CDR2 FQNNGV. Trimming took off 5 bases at V and 1 base at J, with 17 bases between the two ends. The CDR3 sequence: CASSPGDFRVNYGYTF. The CDR3 DNA sequence: TGTGCCAGCAGCCCGGGGGATTTTAGGGTTAACTATGGCTACACCTTC.

This clone appeared a single time. This chain joins TRBV29-1 and TRBJ2-7; D gene ambiguous. Germline-derived CDR1 and CDR2 are SQVTM and ANQGSEA. V lost 3 bases and J 3 bases, leaving 18 bases between the germline ends. This CDR3 contains 15 residues. CDR3: CSVDSKAGRDYEQYF. DNA of the CDR3: TGCAGCGTTGACTCTAAGGCAGGTAGGGACTACGAGCAGTACTTC.

The chain links TRBV7-6 to TRBJ2-1; D may be TRBD1 (6 bases). CDR1 is SGHVS and CDR2 is FNYEAQ in the germline V gene. CDR3 length equals 15 residues. Trimming pared 3 bases from V and 2 bases from J, leaving 11 bases between. The CDR3 bases are TGTGCCAGCAGCTTCACAGGGACCCCCTACAATGAGCAGTTCTTC. It specifies CASSFTGTPYNEQFF.

The rearrangement uses TRBV19 and TRBJ2-1; 7 bases fit TRBD2. J lost 3 bases, V lost 5 bases, and 7 bases had no gene match. Germline CDR1 reads LNHDA; CDR2 reads SQIVND (reference sequence). The CDR3 spans 15 residues. CDR3 bases: TGTGCCAGTAGTCCTTATGGGGGGGGCTACAATGAGCAGTTCTTC. Translating it yields CASSPYGGGYNEQFF.

CDR3 in DNA: TGCGCCAGCAGCCAAGGGTTTTTAGGGTTGGGCATGGAGCCCCAGCATTTT. Amino acids: CASSQGFLGLGMEPQHF. V and J are TRBV4-1 and TRBJ1-5, with D uncertain. Germline loops: CDR1 MGHRA, CDR2 YSYEKL. The germline V and J ends were trimmed by 1 base and 8 bases, with 21 bases remaining between them. The CDR3 is made up of 17 amino acids.

This chain joins TRBV6-1 and TRBJ2-7, with 7 bases lining up with TRBD1. The V gene's germline CDR1 is MNHNS and CDR2 SASEGT. The CDR3 runs 12 residues. V lost 6 bases to trimming and J lost 6 bases; unmatched junction nucleotides: 5. In DNA, the CDR3 is TGTGCCAGCAGGACAGGGCTCGGCGAGCAGTACTTC. The encoded protein is CASRTGLGEQYF.

The chain combines TRBV5-5 with TRBJ2-7, with 8 bases matching TRBD2. This CDR3 contains 15 residues. The V gene's germline CDR1 is SGHKS and CDR2 YYEKEE (reference sequence). V dropped 0 bases and J dropped 5; count of bases not matched to a gene: 7. CDR3 sequence: CASSLAGGGSDEQYF. In DNA form, the CDR3 reads TGTGCCAGCAGCTTGGCCGGGGGGGGATCGGACGAGCAGTACTTC.

The chain combines TRBV25-1 with TRBJ2-2, with D possibly being TRBD2 (5 bases). Germline CDR1 is MGHDK and CDR2 is SYGVNS. V gave up 3 bases and J gave up 6 bases, with 8 bases separating them. The CDR3 spans 13 residues. The CDR3 sequence is CASSESGPGELFF. The CDR3 DNA is TGTGCCAGCAGTGAGAGCGGACCCGGGGAGCTGTTTTTT.

This chain links TRBV6-5 with TRBJ2-1; D is possibly TRBD2 (5 bases). There are 13 residues in the CDR3. Germline CDR1 reads MNHEY; CDR2 reads SVGAGI. Trimming shortened V by 6 bases and J by 7 bases, and 13 bases separated the two germline ends. Here the CDR3 DNA reads TGTGCCAGCAGCCCGACGGAGGTGAATGAGCAGTTCTTC. Residues: CASSPTEVNEQFF.

The rearrangement links TRBV5-6 to TRBJ1-5, with D perhaps TRBD1 (6 bases). CDR3 length: 15 amino acids. In germline, CDR1 is SGHDT, CDR2 YYEEEE. Between the trimmed V and J ends, which lost 4 bases and 4 bases, there was a span of 15 bases. The CDR3 DNA sequence: TGTGCCAGCAGCCAGGGAACAGGGATTAATCAGCCCCAGCATTTT. Translating gives CASSQGTGINQPQHF. The complete variable domain, with remaining parts taken from reference TRBV5-6 and TRBJ1-5, reads DAGVTQSPTHLIKTRGQQVTLRCSPKSGHDTVSWYQQALGQGPQFIFQYYEEEERQRGNFPDRFSGHQFPNYSSELNVNALLLGDSALYLCASSQGTGINQPQHFGDGTRLSIL.

The chain joins TRBV5-6 to TRBJ1-4; unclear D gene. Looked up from germline, CDR1 is SGHDT and CDR2 is YYEEEE. Trimming pared 0 bases from V and 4 bases from J, leaving 13 bases between. The CDR3 length is 16 residues. The CDR3 reads CASSLAVSGHNEKLFF. The CDR3 nucleotides are TGTGCCAGCAGCTTGGCCGTCTCCGGTCATAATGAAAAACTGTTTTTT.

V gene TRBV4-2 combines with J gene TRBJ2-2; 7 positions match TRBD1. The CDR3 totals 17 residues. Per the germline V gene, CDR1 is LGHNA and CDR2 is YNFKEQ. V was clipped by 0 bases and J by 1 base; unmatched bases: 5. The CDR3 DNA sequence: TGTGCCAGCAGCCAAGAGGACAGGAGTAAGAACACCGGGGAGCTGTTTTTT. Translation gives CASSQEDRSKNTGELFF.

The chain carries TRBV2 and TRBJ2-3, with D possibly being TRBD1 (6 bases). The V gene's germline CDR1 is SNHLY and CDR2 FYNNEI. V gave up 4 bases and J gave up 5 bases, with 13 bases separating them. This CDR3 spans 14 amino acids. CDR3 residues: CASSAGESKDTQYF. CDR3 nucleotide sequence: TGTGCCAGCAGTGCAGGGGAGTCTAAAGATACGCAGTATTTT.

The rearrangement uses TRBV5-4 and TRBJ2-1; TRBD1 matches 9 bases. The CDR3 sequence is 16 residues long. The V gene's germline CDR1 is SGHNT and CDR2 YYREEE (reference sequence). V lost 4 bases and J lost 0; bases outside the gene matches: 5. CDR3 in DNA: TGTGCCAGCAGCCGGGACAGGGAGTACTCCTACAATGAGCAGTTCTTC. It yields the protein CASSRDREYSYNEQFF.

The gene calls are TRBV6-1 and TRBJ2-5; possibly TRBD1 for D (6 bases). This CDR3 has 14 residues. V gave up 8 bases and J gave up 4 bases, with 17 bases separating them. Germline assignment: CDR1 MNHNS and CDR2 SASEGT. The CDR3 reads CASLDRSWAETQYF. CDR3 nucleotides: TGTGCCAGCCTTGACAGGTCTTGGGCAGAGACCCAGTACTTC.

The J gene is TRBJ2-2, the V gene TRBV27, with 7 nucleotides matching TRBD2. The CDR3 has 14 amino acids. Trimming cost V 5 bases and J 5 bases; bases outside gene matches: 5. Germline CDR1 MNHEY, CDR2 SMNVEV (reference sequence). CDR3: CASSGSGETGELFF. The CDR3 nucleotides read TGTGCCAGCAGTGGAAGCGGGGAGACCGGGGAGCTGTTTTTT.